This T cell receptor beta chain was captured in a study of PD-1 blockade in classical Hodgkin lymphoma (dated by TCRdb to the early 2020s). The study in broad terms: Nivolumab dosing was 3 mg/kg intravenously every 2 weeks, continuing until either disease progression or unacceptable toxicity. A peripheral blood immune signature of response to PD-1 blockade in classical Hodgkin lymphoma was defined using TCR beta sequencing and CyTOF.

Including the terminal cysteine and phenylalanine, the CDR3 comprises 13 residues. Solely the CDR3 DNA is kept, with 39 bases framed from the first base. Trimming takes 3 bases from V and 2 bases from J, and the germline ends sit 6 bases apart. Per the germline V gene (reference sequence), MNHEY is the CDR1 and SMNVEV is the CDR2. The Qiagen DNeasy kit was used to extract genomic DNA from unsorted PBMCs and from the negatively selected CD4+ and CD8+ fractions. TCR beta CDR3 regions were amplified by immunoSEQ multiplex PCR using primers annealing to V and J segments. A synthetic immune receptor repertoire was used to minimize amplification bias, and remaining bias was computationally removed after sequencing. In the authors' own workflow: Custom Python scripts were used to quantify repertoire diversity as the Shannon entropy index. Unsorted, CD4+ and CD8+ repertoires were analyzed separately, except for combined analyses in which CD4+ and CD8+ sequences were merged in silico. A clone counted as expanded when the clone's frequency after treatment rose at least 2-fold relative to C1D1, and clones undetected at baseline were given a pseudocount of 0.5. Singleton clones were defined as clones with 0 or 1 copy at C1D1, and non-singleton clones were defined as clones with 2 or more copies. By matching protein sequences in sorted samples from the same patient, clones expanded in unsorted samples were annotated as CD4+, CD8+ or unknown. Wilcoxon tests on paired samples were used to test diversity changes from C1D1 to C4D1. TCRdb mirrors the immuneACCESS table, restricted to in-frame sequences. Some clones are absent from its copies; in checked studies, under half trace to an unresolved V gene, and the reason for the others is unknown. That table is the source of V, J and clone size, and D and trimming were worked out from the DNA. The sample has about 21,000 clones on record, about nine tenths of them singletons. Of the sample, less than 5.5% falls within the top ten clones.

A note on this clone: Its target antigen remains unknown. No base-level quality is on record; no much larger clone is a single base apart.

What the research found in general, with its limitations: Patients starting nivolumab less than 1 year after ASCT had lower diversity and were excluded from later analyses to avoid confounding by immune reconstitution. Among trial patients, those achieving complete response had baseline diversity similar to that of newly diagnosed patients, while diversity was significantly lower in partial responders and progressors. Baseline TCR diversity was reported to be lower in newly diagnosed patients than in healthy donors, and even lower in relapsed/refractory patients. CD4+ but not CD8+ TCR diversity rose significantly by C4D1 (p=0.0027 vs p=0.16), most apparent in complete responders (p=0.02). The study was restricted to a single clinical trial cohort, and the causes of repertoire differences, possibly disease activity or prior therapy, were left undefined.

The sample's time point label is to be understood as: cycle 4 day 1 (C4D1), after 5 to 7 weeks of nivolumab. Relapse after autologous stem cell transplantation had occurred in all trial patients, and cohorts A, B and C were distinguished by prior brentuximab vedotin exposure. Magnetic negative selection with a Miltenyi CD8+ T cell isolation kit was used to purify CD8+ T cells from thawed PBMCs. A total of around 60 patients with relapsed/refractory classical Hodgkin lymphoma made up the trial cohort, and each patient's best overall response was complete response, partial response or progressive disease. Single-agent nivolumab was administered to trial patients in the multi-cohort phase II CheckMate 205 trial. An independent review committee assessed best overall response using the 2007 International Working Group response criteria. Trial PBMCs were collected immediately before nivolumab initiation (C1D1) and during therapy at cycle 2 day 1 and cycle 4 day 1. Peripheral blood was collected in 8 mL Vacutainer Cell Preparation Tubes, from which PBMCs were isolated by centrifugation and then cryopreserved. Purified CD4+ and CD8+ fractions were generated only in cases for which an additional PBMC sample was available. Magnetically labelled cells were removed on LS columns in a quadroMACS separator, and the flow-through was retained as the purified fraction.

The source is a human donor with classical Hodgkin lymphoma. The rearrangement combines TRBV27 with TRBJ2-3, with no confident D gene call. This material consisted of CD8+ T cells from blood, taken before the fourth cycle of nivolumab. CDR3 reads: CASSFIPTDTQYF. The base sequence is TGTGCCAGCAGTTTTATCCCCACAGATACGCAGTATTTT.